One and the same sample provided the 5 T cell receptor beta chains below, sequenced in a study of shared clonotypes between healthy human individuals. The data were produced by immunoSEQ multiplex PCR, yet TCRdb's version contains in-frame clones alone and is incomplete. The repertoire includes nearly 1 million clones, over 75% of them detected once, and approximately 1.5% sits in the top ten. The sequenced sample consisted of memory CD4+ T cells sorted from blood. Subset here: CD45RA-negative fraction. Receptor source: a man between 18 and 29 years old in good health.

The CDR3 protein is CASSGLLTYEQYF. CDR3 coding DNA: TGTGCCAGCAGTGGCCTCCTAACCTACGAGCAGTACTTC. This rearrangement joins TRBV28 to TRBJ2-7; D not certain. Germline values: CDR1 MDHEN, CDR2 SYDVKM. The CDR3 runs 13 residues. Trimming cost V 5 bases and J 2 bases, with 10 bases left between them. Supplemented by reference TRBV28 and TRBJ2-7, the full variable domain reads DVKVTQSSRYLVKRTGEKVFLECVQDMDHENMFWYRQDPGLGLRLIYFSYDVKMKEKGDIPEGYSVSREKKERFSLILESASTNQTSMYLCASSGLLTYEQYFGPGTRLTVT.

This clone was picked up a small number of times. The chain links TRBV7-9 to TRBJ1-4; D is perhaps TRBD1 (6 bases). This CDR3 is built from 11 residues. From germline, CDR1 is SEHNR and CDR2 FQNEAQ (reference sequence). CDR3 DNA: TGTCTCTCAGGGGCTAATGAAAAACTGTTTTTT. Residues: CLSGANEKLFF.

DNA of the CDR3: TGTGCCTGGAGTGTTACCGGGACGGCGAAACAGTACTTC. This gives the protein CAWSVTGTAKQYF. This chain links TRBV30 with TRBJ2-5, with D possibly called TRBD1 or TRBD2 (5 bases each). CDR1 GTSNPN and CDR2 SVGIG come from the germline V gene (reference sequence). CDR3 length equals 13 residues. Trimming stripped 0 bases from V and 11 bases from J, with 16 bases between.

To note about this clone: Other DNA sequences in this sample translate to the same CDR3. This chain uses TRBV10-3 with TRBJ1-1, with D perhaps TRBD1 (6 bases). Germline V CDR1 and CDR2: ENHRY, SYGVKD. The CDR3 runs 15 residues. The V end lost 3 bases, the J end lost 0 bases, and 11 bases lay between the germline ends. The CDR3 bases are TGTGCCATCAGTGAAGGAGGACAGATGAACACTGAAGCTTTCTTT. It yields the protein CAISEGGQMNTEAFF.

The table lists this clone with a few counts. The chain has TRBV27 and TRBJ1-2; no reliable D call. CDR1 and CDR2 (germline): MNHEY, SMNVEV (reference sequence). The CDR3 consists of 13 residues. V was cut by 7 bases and J by 4 bases, with 13 bases left in between. This CDR3 is CASKPVQSYGYTF. The CDR3 DNA is TGTGCCAGCAAACCCGTACAGAGCTATGGCTACACCTTC.